This passage covers 30 T cell receptor beta chains from one sample sequenced in a study of control samples from healthy donors and cancer patients. TCRdb keeps only in-frame clones here, not all; method: immunoSEQ multiplex PCR. The data show approximately 170,000 clones, with around 92% seen just once and approximately 1.4% held by the top ten. What was sequenced was blood. These receptors were obtained from a woman aged 30 to 39 in good health.

The chain couples TRBV20-1 to TRBJ1-2; D perhaps matches TRBD1 (6 bases). CDR1 is DFQATT and CDR2 is SNEGSKA in the germline V gene (reference sequence). Trimming removed 3 bases at V and 2 bases at J, with 10 bases between. The CDR3 contains 13 residues. The CDR3 bases are TGCAGTGCTAGTGGACAGCACAACTATGGCTACACCTTC. Translation: CSASGQHNYGYTF.

The chain links TRBV20-1 to TRBJ1-4; unclear D gene. This CDR3 is built from 11 residues. Per the germline V gene, CDR1 is DFQATT and CDR2 is SNEGSKA (reference sequence). Trimming pared 7 bases from V and 5 bases from J, leaving 8 bases between. Here the CDR3 reads CSVSVNEKLFF. The CDR3 coding sequence is TGCAGTGTGTCAGTCAATGAAAAACTGTTTTTT.

The rearrangement links TRBV19 to TRBJ2-7, with D uncertain. Germline-derived CDR1 and CDR2 are LNHDA and SQIVND (reference sequence). Trimming left V 5 bases short and J 4 bases short, with 6 bases between. This CDR3 region has 11 residues. The CDR3 is CASSAGYEQYF. The DNA for the CDR3 is TGTGCCAGTAGTGCTGGATACGAGCAGTACTTC.

The V and J genes are TRBV5-1 and TRBJ1-1, with D perhaps matching TRBD1 (6 bases). Between the trimmed V and J ends, which lost 3 bases and 1 base, there was a span of 7 bases. Germline V lookup: CDR1 SGHRS, CDR2 YFSETQ. CDR3 size: 13 residues. This CDR3 reads CASSSGQNTEAFF. CDR3 DNA sequence: TGCGCCAGCAGCTCGGGACAGAACACTGAAGCTTTCTTT.

The V call is TRBV5-8, the J call TRBJ1-1, with TRBD1 matching over 7 bases. Germline V gene sequence: CDR1 SGHTS, CDR2 YDEGEE. With V trimmed by 4 bases and J by 0 bases, 9 bases remained unmatched. The length of the CDR3 is 16 residues. The CDR3 DNA reads as TGTGCCAGCAGCCAGGGGGATCTTTGGGTGAACACTGAAGCTTTCTTT. It translates to CASSQGDLWVNTEAFF.

The rearrangement uses TRBV12-5 and TRBJ2-7; 7 nucleotides align to TRBD1. Germline loops: CDR1 LGHNT, CDR2 FRNRAP. The ends lost 8 bases at V and 2 bases at J; junction bases unmatched: 9. CDR3 size: 14 residues. The CDR3 nucleotides are TGTGCTAGTAAACCGACAGGGCTGACCTACGAGCAGTACTTC. Translated: CASKPTGLTYEQYF.

CDR3 coding DNA: TGTGCCAGTAGTATCCAGAGGAACACTGAAGCTTTCTTT. This codes for CASSIQRNTEAFF. The J gene is TRBJ1-1, the V gene TRBV19; no reliable D call. The V and J ends lost 3 bases and 1 base respectively, with 6 bases between them. Germline V CDR1 and CDR2: LNHDA, SQIVND (reference sequence). The CDR3 contains 13 residues.

The chain couples TRBV10-3 to TRBJ1-3, with 9 bases lining up with TRBD1. The V segment lost 4 bases and the J segment 0 bases; nucleotides outside the gene matches: 4. Germline CDR1 ENHRY, CDR2 SYGVKD. CDR3 length: 16 residues. CDR3 DNA: TGTGCCATCAGTGGGACAGGGGATCGCTCTGGAAACACCATATATTTT. Protein sequence: CAISGTGDRSGNTIYF.

The chain uses TRBV6-2 or TRBV6-3 and TRBJ1-1; D may be TRBD1 (6 bases). V was clipped by 2 bases and J by 2 bases, with 9 bases between them. Germline assignment: CDR1 MNHEY and CDR2 SVGEGT. The CDR3 has 14 amino acids. The DNA of the CDR3 is TGTGCCAGCAGTTACCGGACAGAAAACACTGAAGCTTTCTTT. It translates to CASSYRTENTEAFF.

CDR3 bases: TGTGCCAGCAGTTACCGGGACAGTCTCTACGAGCAGTACTTC. Translating it yields CASSYRDSLYEQYF. The gene calls are TRBV27 and TRBJ2-7; 7 bases fit TRBD1. The V segment lost 4 bases and the J segment 3 bases; nucleotides outside the gene matches: 6. The CDR3 contains 14 residues. From germline, CDR1 is MNHEY and CDR2 SMNVEV (reference sequence).

This chain connects TRBV7-2 to TRBJ2-3, with 10 bases matching TRBD2. Germline assignment: CDR1 SGHTA and CDR2 FQGNSA. This CDR3 region has 15 residues. J was trimmed by 4 bases and V by 2 bases; bases with no gene match: 3. The CDR3 sequence: CASSLLAGDSDTQYF. The CDR3 nucleotides are TGTGCCAGCAGCTTACTAGCGGGAGATTCAGATACGCAGTATTTT. Full variable domain (outside the CDR3, taken from reference TRBV7-2 and TRBJ2-3): GAGVSQSPSNKVTEKGKDVELRCDPISGHTALYWYRQSLGQGLEFLIYFQGNSAPDKSGLPSDRFSAERTGGSVSTLTIQRTQQEDSAVYLCASSLLAGDSDTQYFGPGTRLTVL.

The genes are TRBV27 and TRBJ1-4, with unresolved D. The CDR3 is 12 residues long. V gave up 6 bases and J gave up 3 bases, with 5 bases separating them. Germline assignment: CDR1 MNHEY and CDR2 SMNVEV (reference sequence). The CDR3 here is CASRQANEKLFF. CDR3 sequence (DNA): TGTGCCAGCAGACAAGCTAATGAAAAACTGTTTTTT.

CDR3 nucleotides: TGTGCCAGCAGACAGCCAGGGGCTGACTATGGCTACACCTTC. It yields the protein CASRQPGADYGYTF. The chain employs TRBV28 and TRBJ1-2; tentative D call: TRBD1 (6 bases). The V and J ends lost 6 bases and 3 bases respectively, with 14 bases between them. This CDR3 comprises 14 residues. Germline lookup yields CDR1 MDHEN and CDR2 SYDVKM.

The V and J genes are TRBV25-1 and TRBJ1-1; the match to TRBD1 covers 11 bases. V lost 2 bases and J lost 5; bases outside the gene matches: 4. The germline V gene encodes CDR1 MGHDK and CDR2 SYGVNS. This CDR3 has 15 residues. The CDR3 protein is CASSEGGTGGTEAFF. The CDR3 DNA follows: TGTGCCAGCAGTGAAGGGGGGACAGGGGGAACTGAAGCTTTCTTT.

V is TRBV7-9 and J is TRBJ2-6, with 7 bases aligning to TRBD1. The CDR3 is 16 amino acids. The junction had 3 bases not matched to a gene; V was cut back by 4 bases and J by 0 bases. Germline-derived CDR1 and CDR2 are SEHNR and FQNEAQ (reference sequence). The CDR3 reads CASSSGQASGANVLTF. The CDR3 coding sequence is TGTGCCAGCAGCTCCGGACAGGCCTCTGGGGCCAACGTCCTGACTTTC.

The rearrangement joins TRBV3-1 (or the pseudogene TRBV3-2) to TRBJ2-7; 8 bases match TRBD1. The junction had 3 bases not matched to a gene; V was cut back by 3 bases and J by 2 bases. Germline V CDR1 and CDR2: LGHDT, YNNKEL (reference sequence). The CDR3 consists of 14 residues. The CDR3 sequence: CASSQPGQAYEQYF. CDR3 DNA sequence: TGTGCCAGCAGCCAGCCGGGACAGGCCTACGAGCAGTACTTC.

The gene calls are TRBV12-3 or TRBV12-4 and TRBJ2-7; no clear D. Trimming stripped 1 base from V and 6 bases from J, with 10 bases between. This CDR3 is 13 amino acids long. The CDR3 reads CASSLGLGGEQYF. The DNA of the CDR3 is TGTGCCAGCAGTTTAGGTCTAGGCGGCGAGCAGTACTTC.

J is TRBJ2-5 and V is TRBV7-3; 8 bases are shared with TRBD1. Germline V gives CDR1 SGHTA, CDR2 FQGTGA. The CDR3 has 13 residues. V was pared by 4 bases and J by 5 bases, with 3 bases of the junction left unmatched. The CDR3 here is CASSSSGGETQYF. The CDR3, as DNA: TGTGCCAGCAGCTCGTCAGGGGGCGAGACCCAGTACTTC.

This chain connects TRBV6-5 to TRBJ1-2, with 10 nucleotides matching TRBD1. Germline V gene lookup returns CDR1 MNHEY and CDR2 SVGAGI. There are 13 residues in the CDR3. V dropped 6 bases and J dropped 8; count of bases not matched to a gene: 6. This CDR3 reads CASSYDRGQGYTF. Written as DNA, the CDR3 is TGTGCCAGCAGCTACGACAGGGGGCAGGGCTACACCTTC.

The chain has TRBV7-9 and TRBJ1-2, with D hard to call. The V end lost 2 bases, the J end lost 2 bases, and 6 bases lay between the germline ends. CDR3 length: 13 amino acids. Germline CDR1 SEHNR, CDR2 FQNEAQ (reference sequence). The CDR3 region is CASSLLTNYGYTF. CDR3 DNA: TGTGCCAGCAGCTTACTCACAAACTATGGCTACACCTTC. Drawing the rest from reference TRBV7-9 and TRBJ1-2, the complete variable domain is DTGVSQNPRHKITKRGQNVTFRCDPISEHNRLYWYRQTLGQGPEFLTYFQNEAQLEKSRLLSDRFSAERPKGSFSTLEIQRTEQGDSAMYLCASSLLTNYGYTFGSGTRLTVV.

The chain uses TRBV21-1 and TRBJ1-1; the DNA was not compared with TRBD1, the D call given in the table. TRBV21-1 is recorded as a pseudogene. CDR3 size: 21 residues. The CDR3 nucleotides read TGTGCCAGCAGCAAAAGGTGGGGACAGGGGGGTGTTTATTCCTCGAACACTGAAGCTTTCTTT. Amino acids: CASSKRWGQGGVYSSNTEAFF.

V usage is TRBV6-5 and J usage is TRBJ1-6, with TRBD1 as a possible D gene (5 bases). The CDR3 has 12 amino acids. Germline lookup yields CDR1 MNHEY and CDR2 SVGAGI. V lost 10 bases, J lost 11 bases, and 15 bases lay in between. The CDR3 DNA reads TGTGCCACCGAAGGGCAGGGAACACCCCTCCACTTT. Amino acid sequence: CATEGQGTPLHF.

The rearrangement links TRBV11-2 to TRBJ2-1; 8 nucleotides align to TRBD1. With 2 bases clipped from V and 9 bases from J, the junction kept 0 bases outside the gene matches. Germline-derived CDR1 and CDR2 are SGHAT and FQNNGV. The CDR3 is 12 residues long. The chain's CDR3 is CASSLTGGEQFF. CDR3 nucleotide sequence: TGTGCCAGCAGCTTAACAGGGGGTGAGCAGTTCTTC.

This chain uses TRBV3-1 (or the pseudogene TRBV3-2) with TRBJ2-7, with D hard to call. V dropped 2 bases and J dropped 3 bases, with 5 bases sitting between them. The CDR3 sequence is 12 residues long. Germline lookup yields CDR1 LGHDT and CDR2 YNNKEL (reference sequence). CDR3 sequence: CASSQLLYEQYF. CDR3 DNA sequence: TGTGCCAGCAGCCAACTGCTCTACGAGCAGTACTTC.

The chain recombines TRBV7-6 with TRBJ2-1; 9 bases agree with TRBD1. The CDR3 has 14 amino acids. Germline trimming cut 0 bases from V and 8 bases from J; bases unmatched to any gene: 2. Germline lookup yields CDR1 SGHVS and CDR2 FNYEAQ. The CDR3 DNA reads TGTGCCAGCAGCTTAGCGGACAGGGGCCATGAGCAGTTCTTC. It translates to CASSLADRGHEQFF.

J is TRBJ1-2 and V is TRBV20-1; no definite D call. The V end was cut by 3 bases, the J end by 4 bases, with 6 bases between. Germline CDR1 reads DFQATT; CDR2 reads SNEGSKA (reference sequence). This CDR3 is built from 11 residues. The CDR3 DNA follows: TGCAGTGCTAGCGCCCCCTATGGCTACACCTTC. Translation: CSASAPYGYTF.

This clone was seen a single time. The V and J genes are TRBV6-6 and TRBJ1-2, with D hard to call. V lost 7 bases and J lost 1, with 10 bases in between. The CDR3 sequence is 13 residues long. Germline V gives CDR1 MNHNY, CDR2 SVGAGI (reference sequence). Written as DNA, the CDR3 is TGTGCCAGCACTGACTCACTTAACTATGGCTACACCTTC. Translation gives CASTDSLNYGYTF.

This chain joins TRBV6-5 and TRBJ2-2, with TRBD2 matching 16 bases. This CDR3 is 15 amino acids long. Germline V gene lookup returns CDR1 MNHEY and CDR2 SVGAGI. The V and J ends lost 7 bases and 10 bases, in that order; junction bases with no gene match: 6. CDR3 region: CASNPGTSGGAELFF. CDR3 coding DNA: TGTGCCAGCAACCCCGGGACTAGCGGGGGGGCGGAGCTGTTTTTT.

The rearrangement uses TRBV19 and TRBJ1-1, with no clear D. The CDR3 consists of 13 residues. V was clipped by 3 bases and J by 3 bases, with 8 bases between them. The germline V gene encodes CDR1 LNHDA and CDR2 SQIVND (reference sequence). CDR3 loop: CASSILLDTEAFF. The CDR3 nucleotides read TGTGCCAGTAGTATCCTACTCGACACTGAAGCTTTCTTT.

This chain's CDR3 is CASSPGDGAQPQHF. CDR3 bases: TGTGCCAGCAGCCCGGGGGACGGGGCTCAGCCCCAGCATTTT. The V call is TRBV28, the J call TRBJ1-5; a weak D match, TRBD1 (5 bases). Trimming shortened V by 6 bases and J by 6 bases, and 15 bases separated the two germline ends. This CDR3 is built from 14 residues. The germline gives CDR1 MDHEN, CDR2 SYDVKM.